The clone carrying this TCR beta chain came up many times. V dropped 2 bases and J dropped 3 bases, with 10 bases sitting between them. CDR1 and CDR2 (germline): LNHDA, SQIVND (reference sequence). The CDR3 extends over 14 amino acids. The data belong to a study of T cell repertoires in cytomegalovirus infection. TCRdb itself ran the reads through MiXCR, one entry per CDR3 protein. Here the sample spans 560,000 or so distinct CDR3 sequences, 15% to 20% being singletons. The TCR sequence derives from a human donor in good health (CMV status not recorded). Some clones in this sample may be carry-over from other donors' samples. What was sequenced was CD8+ T cells from PBMCs. This chain connects TRBV19 to TRBJ1-2, with D tentatively TRBD1 (6 bases). DNA for the CDR3: TGTGCCAGTAGTATAACAGGGATCGACTATGGCTACACCTTC. The encoded protein is CASSITGIDYGYTF.